The 27 T cell receptor beta chains below come from one sample, sequenced in a study of T cell responses to AZD1222 COVID-19 vaccine. Sequencing was performed with immunoSEQ multiplex PCR; in TCRdb, only in-frame clones are kept and a portion is missing. Altogether around 220,000 clones are present, roughly 94% being singletons, with the ten largest covering approximately 1.7%. Sequenced material: peripheral blood, taken 28 days after the second dose of the MenACWY control vaccine. Receptor source: an adult who received the MenACWY meningococcal vaccine as a control.

This chain links TRBV4-3 with TRBJ2-7, with D possibly TRBD1 on 5 matching bases. Germline values: CDR1 LGHNA, CDR2 YSLEER. There are 15 residues in the CDR3. Trimming left V 0 bases short and J 6 bases short, with 15 bases between. CDR3: CASSQDQGAAGEQYF. The CDR3 nucleotides are TGCGCCAGCAGCCAAGATCAGGGTGCCGCTGGCGAGCAGTACTTC.

As to this clone: Additional DNA sequences in this sample encode the identical CDR3. The chain is built from TRBV28 and TRBJ1-2; D may be TRBD1 (6 bases). Trimming took 5 bases from V and 3 from J, leaving 10 bases between them. CDR1 is MDHEN, CDR2 SYDVKM, per germline. The CDR3 consists of 13 residues. CDR3 region: CASSPDRDYGYTF. The CDR3 DNA sequence: TGTGCCAGCAGTCCGGACAGAGACTATGGCTACACCTTC.

This sequence joins TRBV28 and TRBJ1-2, with 7 positions matching TRBD1. From germline, CDR1 is MDHEN and CDR2 SYDVKM. This CDR3 is built from 16 residues. The V segment lost 2 bases and the J segment 5 bases; nucleotides outside the gene matches: 11. The CDR3 protein is CASSLVTPGQSYGYTF. CDR3 DNA: TGTGCCAGCAGTTTAGTAACGCCGGGACAGAGTTATGGCTACACCTTC.

V is TRBV5-1 and J is TRBJ1-2; D perhaps matches TRBD1 (6 bases). Germline lookup yields CDR1 SGHRS and CDR2 YFSETQ. This CDR3 contains 14 residues. The V and J ends lost 5 bases and 3 bases respectively, with 14 bases between them. The CDR3 region has the DNA TGCGCCAGCAGTACCCGGGACAATCACTATGGCTACACCTTC. This encodes CASSTRDNHYGYTF.

The CDR3 is CASSRVALSSYNEQFF. CDR3 in DNA: TGTGCCAGTAGTAGAGTGGCCCTGAGCTCCTACAATGAGCAGTTCTTC. The chain carries TRBV19 and TRBJ2-1; the D is unclear. The V end lost 4 bases, the J end lost 0 bases, and 13 bases lay between the germline ends. CDR3 length: 16 amino acids. The germline CDR1 and CDR2 sequences are LNHDA and SQIVND (reference sequence).

The chain recombines TRBV6-1 with TRBJ1-5, with 11 bases fitting TRBD1. The CDR3 consists of 16 residues. V gave up 3 bases and J gave up 4 bases; unmatched junction bases: 5. In germline, CDR1 is MNHNS, CDR2 SASEGT. CDR3 coding DNA: TGTGCCAGCAGTGAGGGGACAGGGGGGGGAAATCAGCCCCAGCATTTT. This translates into CASSEGTGGGNQPQHF.

V usage is TRBV19 and J usage is TRBJ2-3; 10 bases align to TRBD1. After removal of 7 bases from V and 5 bases from J, the junction contained 9 bases not matched to a gene. The CDR3 is made up of 15 amino acids. Germline CDR1 reads LNHDA; CDR2 reads SQIVND (reference sequence). The CDR3 sequence: CASNPGTGVVDTQYF. CDR3 coding DNA: TGTGCCAGTAATCCCGGGACAGGGGTTGTAGATACGCAGTATTTT.

The chain has TRBV27 and TRBJ1-6, with D possibly matching TRBD1 (6 bases). V lost 8 bases to trimming and J lost 0 bases, with 17 bases between them. CDR3 size: 17 residues. CDR1 and CDR2 from the germline V gene are MNHEY and SMNVEV (reference sequence). CDR3 coding DNA: TGTGCCAGCGGAAGGACAGCCAAAAGCTCCTATAATTCACCCCTCCACTTT. Its translation: CASGRTAKSSYNSPLHF.

In its sample, this clone was seen once. The chain uses TRBV28 and TRBJ2-1, with 7 bases matching TRBD1. This CDR3 contains 14 residues. CDR1 and CDR2 from the germline V gene are MDHEN and SYDVKM. The ends lost 10 bases at V and 0 bases at J; junction bases unmatched: 6. CDR3 protein: CAIADRSSYNEQFF. DNA of the CDR3: TGTGCCATTGCGGACAGGAGCTCCTACAATGAGCAGTTCTTC.

The V call is TRBV28, the J call TRBJ2-1; tentative D call: TRBD2 (6 bases). Trimming removed 7 bases at V and 5 bases at J, with 15 bases between. The V gene's germline CDR1 is MDHEN and CDR2 SYDVKM. There are 14 residues in the CDR3. The CDR3 region has the DNA TGTGCCAGCACCCCTCCCGCGGGGAACAATGAGCAGTTCTTC. It yields the protein CASTPPAGNNEQFF.

The CDR3 reads CASSSPLAGGPTGELFF. The CDR3 region has the DNA TGTGCCAGCAGTTCCCCACTAGCGGGAGGGCCCACCGGGGAGCTGTTTTTT. The rearrangement joins TRBV27 to TRBJ2-2, with 13 bases that match TRBD2. Looked up from germline, CDR1 is MNHEY and CDR2 is SMNVEV (reference sequence). After removal of 4 bases from V and 4 bases from J, the junction contained 6 bases not matched to a gene. The CDR3 has 17 amino acids.

The chain links TRBV11-2 to TRBJ1-2; tentative D call: TRBD1 (5 bases). The CDR3 extends over 14 amino acids. The germline gives CDR1 SGHAT, CDR2 FQNNGV. V was cut by 1 base and J by 3 bases, with 9 bases left in between. Written as DNA, the CDR3 is TGTGCCAGCAGCTTAGGCAGGGCGTACTATGGCTACACCTTC. Protein product: CASSLGRAYYGYTF.

This clone was observed once. V is TRBV4-1 and J is TRBJ2-1; no clear D. Between the trimmed V and J ends, which lost 0 bases and 3 bases, there was a span of 6 bases. This CDR3 comprises 14 residues. From germline, CDR1 is MGHRA and CDR2 YSYEKL. The CDR3 sequence: CASSQESNYNEQFF. The CDR3 DNA reads TGCGCCAGCAGCCAAGAATCTAACTACAATGAGCAGTTCTTC.

The chain couples TRBV6-2 or TRBV6-3 to TRBJ1-4; possibly TRBD1 for D (5 bases). V shed 1 base and J shed 6 bases, with 12 bases lying between them. This CDR3 region has 15 residues. CDR1 is MNHEY and CDR2 is SVGEGT in the germline V gene. CDR3 bases: TGTGCCAGCAGTTACTGGTCAGGGTTCGATGAAAAACTGTTTTTT. This translates into CASSYWSGFDEKLFF.

The V call is TRBV4-3, the J call TRBJ2-7; 10 bases agree with TRBD1. The germline V gene encodes CDR1 LGHNA and CDR2 YSLEER. There are 13 residues in the CDR3. The J segment lost 6 bases and the V segment lost 5 bases, leaving 4 bases of the junction unmatched. The CDR3 DNA reads as TGCGCCAGCAGCTACAGGACAGGGGGCGAGCAGTACTTC. This gives the protein CASSYRTGGEQYF.

The chain has TRBV7-9 and TRBJ2-7; maybe TRBD1 (5 bases). Trimming took off 7 bases at V and 0 bases at J, with 7 bases between the two ends. Per the germline V gene, CDR1 is SEHNR and CDR2 is FQNEAQ (reference sequence). The CDR3 contains 12 residues. The CDR3 protein is CASTQGSYEQYF. The DNA of the CDR3 is TGTGCCAGCACCCAGGGCTCCTACGAGCAGTACTTC.

The chain employs TRBV7-2 and TRBJ2-1; weak D call: TRBD2 (6 bases). The CDR3 runs 15 residues. V shed 5 bases and J shed 2 bases, with 13 bases lying between them. CDR1 is SGHTA and CDR2 is FQGNSA in the germline V gene. The CDR3 bases are TGTGCCAGCAGCCTGGCGGGCGGGACCTACAATGAGCAGTTCTTC. Translating gives CASSLAGGTYNEQFF.

The chain uses TRBV28 and TRBJ1-5, with 11 bases identical to TRBD1. The CDR3 totals 16 residues. Germline lookup yields CDR1 MDHEN and CDR2 SYDVKM. V lost 6 bases and J lost 2; bases outside the gene matches: 6. The CDR3 DNA follows: TGTGCCAGCAGATGGACAGGGGGCGCTCGCAATCAGCCCCAGCATTTT. Translation: CASRWTGGARNQPQHF.

The chain joins TRBV30 to TRBJ2-5; D call uncertain. The V and J ends lost 5 bases and 5 bases respectively, with 12 bases between them. Germline assignment: CDR1 GTSNPN and CDR2 SVGIG (reference sequence). The CDR3 runs to 12 residues. CDR3 sequence reads: CAWAPGGETQYF. As DNA, the CDR3 is TGTGCCTGGGCGCCCGGTGGGGAGACCCAGTACTTC.

The chain recombines TRBV2 with TRBJ1-3, with 7 nucleotides matching TRBD1. V was pared by 6 bases and J by 5 bases, with 10 bases of the junction left unmatched. This CDR3 region has 15 residues. Germline values: CDR1 SNHLY, CDR2 FYNNEI. The DNA for the CDR3 is TGTGCCAGCAGGTTACGGGACAGAGCAAGAAACACCATATATTTT. Its protein product is CASRLRDRARNTIYF.

The genes are TRBV6-5 and TRBJ1-1; weak D call: TRBD1 (6 bases). V lost 4 bases and J lost 1, with 10 bases in between. CDR3 size: 14 residues. CDR1 is MNHEY, CDR2 SVGAGI, per germline. CDR3 nucleotides: TGTGCCAGCAGTTTGACACAGGGGAACACTGAAGCTTTCTTT. This translates into CASSLTQGNTEAFF.

The gene calls are TRBV2 and TRBJ2-7; 9 nucleotides align to TRBD2. The CDR3 totals 14 residues. The V gene end was trimmed by 6 bases and the J gene end by 4 bases; junction bases not matched to a gene: 7. Per the germline V gene, CDR1 is SNHLY and CDR2 is FYNNEI. The CDR3 DNA reads as TGTGCCAGCAGGGTGAGACTAGCGGTTTACGAGCAGTACTTC. As protein: CASRVRLAVYEQYF. Full variable domain (rest looked up from reference TRBV2 and TRBJ2-7): EPEVTQTPSHQVTQMGQEVILRCVPISNHLYFYWYRQILGQKVEFLVSFYNNEISEKSEIFDDQFSVERPDGSNFTLKIRSTKLEDSAMYFCASRVRLAVYEQYFGPGTRLTVT.

The chain links TRBV6-1 to TRBJ1-2; perhaps TRBD1 as D (5 bases). The CDR3 has 15 amino acids. V lost 2 bases and J lost 3, with 13 bases in between. The germline gives CDR1 MNHNS, CDR2 SASEGT. The CDR3 loop is CASSEWGGADYGYTF. The CDR3 DNA is TGTGCCAGCAGTGAATGGGGAGGGGCTGACTATGGCTACACCTTC.

CDR3 coding DNA: TGCGCCAGCAGCGAGGGACACTCGGGTAAACCATGCTATAATTCACCCCTCCACTTT. It encodes CASSEGHSGKPCYNSPLHF. The rearrangement uses TRBV10-1 and TRBJ1-6; D perhaps matches TRBD1 (6 bases). The V end was cut by 6 bases, the J end by 3 bases, with 24 bases between. CDR3 length: 19 amino acids. Per the germline V gene, CDR1 is WNHNN and CDR2 is SYGVQD (reference sequence).

This clone was counted once. This chain joins TRBV3-1 (or the pseudogene TRBV3-2) and TRBJ1-6; D unclear. With 4 bases removed from V and 6 bases from J, the gap between germline ends came to 13 bases. The CDR3 covers 15 residues. Germline V CDR1 and CDR2: LGHDT, YNNKEL (reference sequence). The CDR3, as DNA: TGTGCCAGCAGCCCCTTCGGGCCCAGTAATTCACCCCTCCACTTT. Encoded protein: CASSPFGPSNSPLHF.

This clone is a singleton in its sample. The chain links TRBV5-3 to TRBJ2-1; D remains unclear. TRBV5-3 is an ORF; its function is uncertain. CDR3 size: 14 residues. V lost 6 bases, J lost 2 bases, and 12 bases lay in between. The CDR3 loop is CARMRRFAYNEQFF. CDR3 coding DNA: TGTGCCAGAATGCGGCGGTTTGCCTACAATGAGCAGTTCTTC.

The chain joins TRBV6-5 to TRBJ1-2, with D perhaps TRBD1 (6 bases). Trimming took off 6 bases at V and 4 bases at J, with 12 bases between the two ends. CDR3 size: 13 residues. The germline CDR1 and CDR2 sequences are MNHEY and SVGAGI. The CDR3 coding sequence is TGTGCCAGCAGCCAGGGGCGAGTCTATGGCTACACCTTC. Its translation: CASSQGRVYGYTF.